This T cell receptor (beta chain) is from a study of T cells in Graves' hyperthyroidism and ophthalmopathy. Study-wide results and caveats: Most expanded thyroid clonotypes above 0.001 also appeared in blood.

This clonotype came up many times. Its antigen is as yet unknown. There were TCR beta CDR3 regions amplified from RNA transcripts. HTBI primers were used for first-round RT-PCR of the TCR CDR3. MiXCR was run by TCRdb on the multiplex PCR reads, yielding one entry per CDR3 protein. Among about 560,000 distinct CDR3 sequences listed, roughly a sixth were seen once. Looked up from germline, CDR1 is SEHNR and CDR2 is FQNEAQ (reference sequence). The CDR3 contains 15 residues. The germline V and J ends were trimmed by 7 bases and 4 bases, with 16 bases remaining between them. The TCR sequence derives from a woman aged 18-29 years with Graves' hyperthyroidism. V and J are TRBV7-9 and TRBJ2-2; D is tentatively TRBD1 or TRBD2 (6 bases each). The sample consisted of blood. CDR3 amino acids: CASTSGGASTGELFF. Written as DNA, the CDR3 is TGTGCCAGCACGTCCGGGGGCGCGAGCACCGGGGAGCTGTTTTTT.